This T cell receptor beta chain was sequenced for a study of resident and recirculating memory T cells in vitiligo. Study summary: Genomic DNA was extracted from whole homogenized samples, with no cell sorting.

The CDR3 is made up of 15 amino acids. Germline V gene data show CDR1 as SGHRS and CDR2 as YFSETQ. V trimming: 0 bases; J trimming: 4 bases; junction bases outside the gene matches: 4. Patients had to be free of confetti depigmentation, indicating active vitiligo. No vitiligo treatment was given during the prior three months. Findings and limits, study-wide: Clonality differed among vitiligo lesions, with no unique dominant clone.

Here immunoSEQ multiplex PCR was the method, and the copy in TCRdb shows in-frame clones only, minus some. The sample has 75,000 to 95,000 clones; approximately 90% are singletons. This clone was observed once. Its matching antigen is unknown. Sequencing was performed on blood. The chain combines TRBV5-1 with TRBJ2-1; 7 bases match TRBD1. This TCR derives from a male donor with vitiligo. CDR3 sequence (DNA): TGCGCCAGCAGCTTGGGGGACAGTCTATACAATGAGCAGTTCTTC. It specifies CASSLGDSLYNEQFF.